The 21 T cell receptor beta chains given below trace back to one sample, sequenced in a study of metastatic and nonmetastatic thyroid tumors. TCRdb re-clonotyped the PCR reads through MiXCR. The data show 25,000 to 40,000 clones, approximately 19% seen once. Prior to thyroid surgery, none of the patients had received any treatment. Material for sequencing was blood. These TCRs come from a female donor with papillary thyroid cancer or a benign thyroid nodule (not recorded which). Some clones in this sample may be carry-over from other donors' samples.

This clone was seen repeatedly, ten times or more. The chain couples TRBV11-2 to TRBJ2-5; TRBD2 is a possible D gene (5 bases). The V gene's germline CDR1 is SGHAT and CDR2 FQNNGV. The length of the CDR3 is 13 residues. Trimming pared 3 bases from V and 5 bases from J, leaving 10 bases between. CDR3 bases: TGTGCCAGCAGCTTTACGGGAACGGAGACCCAGTACTTC. Translating gives CASSFTGTETQYF. The full variable domain, completed using reference TRBV11-2 and TRBJ2-5, is EAGVAQSPRYKIIEKRQSVAFWCNPISGHATLYWYQQILGQGPKLLIQFQNNGVVDDSQLPKDRFSAERLKGVDSTLKIQPAKLEDSAVYLCASSFTGTETQYFGPGTRLLVL.

As for this clone: A much larger clone differs by one base, so this may be a read error. Other DNA variants within this sample encode the same CDR3. This chain connects TRBV5-4 to TRBJ2-7; TRBD1 aligns across 8 bases. The length of the CDR3 is 14 residues. Germline values: CDR1 SGHNT, CDR2 YYREEE (reference sequence). The CDR3 DNA reads as TGTGCCAGCAGCGGCCGGGACAGGTCTCTCGAGCAGTATTTC. Its translation: CASSGRDRSLEQYF.

The sample holds many counts of this clone. V is TRBV19 and J is TRBJ2-2; 9 bases match TRBD2. V dropped 3 bases and J dropped 4; count of bases not matched to a gene: 6. Germline V gives CDR1 LNHDA, CDR2 SQIVND (reference sequence). The CDR3 extends over 16 amino acids. CDR3: CASSMPLAGPTGELFF. Here the CDR3 DNA reads TGTGCCAGTAGTATGCCCCTAGCGGGGCCCACCGGGGAGCTGTTTTTT.

This clone came up many times. V is TRBV18 and J is TRBJ1-5; D is undetermined. The germline V gene has CDR1 KGHSH and CDR2 LQKENI. Trimming took 3 bases from V and 2 from J, leaving 5 bases between them. The CDR3 contains 13 residues. DNA of the CDR3: TGTGCCAGCTCACCCGCGGGCAATCAGCCCCAGCATTTT. Protein sequence: CASSPAGNQPQHF. The full variable domain, with the rest looked up from reference TRBV18 and TRBJ1-5, is NAGVMQNPRHLVRRRGQEARLRCSPMKGHSHVYWYRQLPEEGLKFMVYLQKENIIDESGMPKERFSAEFPKEGPSILRIQQVVRGDSAAYFCASSPAGNQPQHFGDGTRLSIL.

This clone was counted at least ten times. The chain links TRBV7-9 to TRBJ1-1; TRBD1 matches at 9 bases. The trim removed 5 bases at V and 0 bases at J, leaving 4 bases unmatched. Per the germline V gene, CDR1 is SEHNR and CDR2 is FQNEAQ (reference sequence). CDR3 length equals 15 residues. The CDR3 loop is CASSTGQGLNTEAFF. The DNA of the CDR3 is TGTGCCAGCAGCACGGGACAGGGATTGAACACTGAAGCTTTCTTT.

This clone was seen more than once but under ten times. The V and J genes are TRBV6-1 and TRBJ2-2; perhaps TRBD1 as D (6 bases). CDR1 is MNHNS, CDR2 SASEGT, per germline. This CDR3 is built from 16 residues. Trimming stripped 5 bases from V and 4 bases from J, with 17 bases between. CDR3 in DNA: TGTGCCAGCAGTCAACCGACCGGGACACCCACCGGGGAGCTGTTTTTT. Protein product: CASSQPTGTPTGELFF.

This clone was found many times. The genes are TRBV4-1 and TRBJ1-1, with D hard to call. The CDR3 is 14 amino acids. V dropped 0 bases and J dropped 1 base, with 6 bases sitting between them. Germline V CDR1 and CDR2: MGHRA, YSYEKL. CDR3 coding DNA: TGCGCCAGCAGCCAAGATGCGGGGAACACTGAAGCTTTCTTT. This sequence encodes CASSQDAGNTEAFF.

This clone has ten or more counts. The CDR3 spells CASSSGQGMEAFF. CDR3 bases: TGTGCCAGCAGTTCGGGACAGGGGATGGAAGCTTTCTTT. The chain has TRBV6-1 and TRBJ1-1; 10 bases map to TRBD1. This CDR3 comprises 13 residues. With V trimmed by 5 bases and J by 8 bases, 5 bases remained unmatched. Germline assignment: CDR1 MNHNS and CDR2 SASEGT.

This clone was counted a few times. J is TRBJ2-7 and V is TRBV28; D possibly corresponds to TRBD2 (7 bases). Trimming stripped 4 bases from V and 0 bases from J, with 10 bases between. Per the germline V gene, CDR1 is MDHEN and CDR2 is SYDVKM. This CDR3 contains 14 residues. Written as DNA, the CDR3 is TGTGCCAGCAGTTGGGGAGGGGGCTCCTACGAGCAGTACTTC. Translation: CASSWGGGSYEQYF.

This clone came up a few times. This sequence joins TRBV19 and TRBJ1-5; 7 bases align to TRBD1. Germline CDR1 is LNHDA and CDR2 is SQIVND (reference sequence). The CDR3 totals 14 residues. V gave up 7 bases and J gave up 7 bases; unmatched junction bases: 10. The DNA for the CDR3 is TGTGCCAGTACCCCCAGGGGGAGGCGGCAGCCCCAGCATTTT. The encoded protein is CASTPRGRRQPQHF.

This clone was recorded a few times. In nucleotides, the CDR3 is TGCAGTGCTAGGGGGGCGGGTGATGAGCAGTTCTTC. Amino acid sequence: CSARGAGDEQFF. The chain employs TRBV20-1 and TRBJ2-1; D possibly corresponds to TRBD1 (6 bases). This CDR3 spans 12 amino acids. Germline-derived CDR1 and CDR2 are DFQATT and SNEGSKA (reference sequence). V shed 3 bases and J shed 8 bases, with 11 bases lying between them.

The chain links TRBV27 to TRBJ2-7; 10 bases match TRBD2. The trim removed 5 bases at V and 4 bases at J, leaving 5 bases unmatched. Germline CDR1 and CDR2: MNHEY and SMNVEV (reference sequence). This CDR3 contains 14 residues. CDR3 loop: CASSVGLAVYEQYF. CDR3 DNA: TGTGCCAGCAGTGTCGGACTAGCGGTGTACGAGCAGTACTTC.

The J gene is TRBJ2-7, the V gene TRBV7-2; 8 bases map to TRBD1. Germline CDR1 SGHTA, CDR2 FQGNSA. After removal of 5 bases from V and 6 bases from J, the junction contained 6 bases not matched to a gene. The length of the CDR3 is 13 residues. In DNA, the CDR3 is TGTGCCAGCAGCAGACAACAGGGGGGCGAGCAGTACGTC. Amino acids: CASSRQQGGEQYV.

At least ten counts were recorded for this clone. The chain recombines TRBV7-6 with TRBJ2-1; TRBD1 aligns across 8 bases. CDR1 SGHVS and CDR2 FNYEAQ come from the germline V gene. V lost 2 bases and J lost 3; bases outside the gene matches: 12. The CDR3 sequence is 18 residues long. Written as DNA, the CDR3 is TGTGCCAGCAGCTTAAGATTAATAACCACAGGGGGCTACAATGAGCAGTTCTTC. Protein sequence: CASSLRLITTGGYNEQFF.

This clone was observed many times. The J gene is TRBJ1-2, the V gene TRBV10-3, with D perhaps matching TRBD1 (6 bases). CDR3 length equals 12 residues. With 0 bases removed from V and 7 bases from J, the gap between germline ends came to 6 bases. Germline values: CDR1 ENHRY, CDR2 SYGVKD. The CDR3 DNA follows: TGTGCCATCAGTGAGTCGGGGGCTGGCTACACCTTC. The encoded protein is CAISESGAGYTF.

Note on this clone: A junction end diverges from the germline sequence, so it may reflect a read error. The rearrangement uses TRBV7-2 and TRBJ1-1; no firm D call. The germline gives CDR1 SGHTA, CDR2 FQGNSA. The CDR3 spans 11 residues. CDR3 loop: CARSLTAEAFF. DNA of the CDR3: TGTGCCAGGAGCTTAACGGCAGAAGCTTTCTTT.

This clone was counted at least ten times. The sample holds other DNA sequences that translate to the same CDR3. The chain joins TRBV20-1 to TRBJ1-1, with unresolved D. The V and J ends lost 5 bases and 5 bases respectively, with 12 bases between them. CDR1 and CDR2 from the germline V gene are DFQATT and SNEGSKA (reference sequence). The CDR3 has 12 residues. The CDR3 nucleotides are TGCAGTGCTCCTGCCCCGGGGACTGAAGCTTTCTTT. It specifies CSAPAPGTEAFF.

The chain joins TRBV20-1 to TRBJ2-7; 9 bases are shared with TRBD2. The trim removed 1 base at V and 1 base at J, leaving 5 bases unmatched. This CDR3 comprises 15 residues. Germline CDR1 and CDR2: DFQATT and SNEGSKA (reference sequence). The CDR3, as DNA: TGCAGTGCTAGAGGATCTAGCGGGAAATCCTACGAGCAGTACTTC. Its protein is CSARGSSGKSYEQYF.

V usage is TRBV6-1 and J usage is TRBJ1-1; the D is unclear. The CDR3 contains 11 residues. Germline-derived CDR1 and CDR2 are MNHNS and SASEGT. V was cut by 6 bases and J by 8 bases, with 10 bases left in between. The CDR3 here is CASRITEEAFF. In DNA form, the CDR3 reads TGTGCCAGCAGAATAACAGAAGAAGCTTTCTTT.

This clone showed up many times. The V and J genes are TRBV7-4 and TRBJ2-3, with 10 bases aligning to TRBD1. The CDR3 has 19 residues. In germline, CDR1 is SGHVT, CDR2 SQSDAQ. The ends lost 1 base at V and 2 bases at J; junction bases unmatched: 12. The CDR3 loop is CASSLENFRDRGYTDTQYF. The CDR3 nucleotides read TGTGCCAGCAGCTTAGAGAATTTCCGGGACAGGGGATACACAGATACGCAGTATTTT.

With regard to this clone: A much larger clone is a single base away; this may be a read error. J is TRBJ2-2 and V is TRBV7-3; D gene unclear. CDR1 is SGHTA and CDR2 is FQGTGA in the germline V gene. The CDR3 is 16 residues long. Trimming removed 1 base from V and 0 bases from J, with 9 bases in between. CDR3 in amino acids: CASSLRVETNTGELFF. CDR3 sequence (DNA): TGTGCCAGCAGCTTAAGGGTGGAGACGAACACCGGGGAGCTGTTTTTT.